These 25 T cell receptor beta chains share one sample of origin, sequenced in a study of cytomegalovirus exposure and HLA in healthy donors listed by TCRdb under 2017. Receptor amplification or capture employed the immunoSEQ multiplex PCR assay. A mixture of 60 forward primers for TCR Vbeta segments and 13 reverse primers for TCR Jbeta segments was used in the multiplex PCR. TCRdb re-hosts the immuneACCESS table, in-frame sequences only. Its copies lack some clones; in the studies checked, an unresolved V gene accounts for under half of them, and the cause for the rest is not known. This sample holds 150,000 to 200,000 clones; 60% to 80% were observed only once. The ten top clones hold about 1% of the sample. The specimen was PBMCs. All receptors derive from a woman aged 45-65 years in good health and CMV-seropositive.

V and J are TRBV5-6 and TRBJ2-2; 8 nucleotides line up with TRBD2. V was clipped by 4 bases and J by 4 bases; unmatched bases: 15. There are 18 residues in the CDR3. In germline, CDR1 is SGHDT, CDR2 YYEEEE. The CDR3 DNA sequence: TGTGCCAGCAGCCGCATGACATATAGCGGGACCCTCACCGGGGAGCTGTTTTTT. It yields the protein CASSRMTYSGTLTGELFF.

The rearrangement links TRBV6-5 to TRBJ1-1, with TRBD1 identical over 8 bases. Germline V gene lookup returns CDR1 MNHEY and CDR2 SVGAGI. This CDR3 comprises 16 residues. J was trimmed by 8 bases and V by 2 bases; bases with no gene match: 13. The CDR3 bases are TGTGCCAGCAGTTACGGGTCTGCAGGGGGCCCAAAGGAAGCTTTCTTT. Its protein product is CASSYGSAGGPKEAFF.

Only a few counts were recorded for this clone. The V gene is TRBV19, the J gene TRBJ1-5; D uncertain. The CDR3 length is 14 residues. V lost 10 bases to trimming and J lost 3 bases, with 16 bases between them. CDR1 is LNHDA and CDR2 is SQIVND in the germline V gene (reference sequence). CDR3 in amino acids: CAKPPPTNNQPQHF. CDR3 coding DNA: TGTGCCAAGCCGCCACCGACTAACAATCAGCCCCAGCATTTT.

The chain links TRBV4-1 to TRBJ1-3; D gene unclear. Trimming took off 2 bases at V and 2 bases at J, with 10 bases between the two ends. Germline V gives CDR1 MGHRA, CDR2 YSYEKL. CDR3 length: 15 residues. This CDR3 is CASSQMELTGNTIYF. The CDR3 DNA reads TGCGCCAGCAGCCAAATGGAGCTTACTGGAAACACCATATATTTT.

J is TRBJ2-2 and V is TRBV10-3; TRBD1 matches 8 bases. The V segment lost 5 bases and the J segment 1 base; nucleotides outside the gene matches: 3. The CDR3 has 15 amino acids. The germline CDR1 and CDR2 sequences are ENHRY and SYGVKD. CDR3: CAISPGTGNTGELFF. The DNA of the CDR3 is TGTGCCATCAGTCCCGGGACAGGGAACACCGGGGAGCTGTTTTTT.

This clone turned up a few times. The chain uses TRBV7-2 and TRBJ2-1; D not certain. Trimming cost V 0 bases and J 6 bases, with 6 bases left between them. There are 13 residues in the CDR3. In germline, CDR1 is SGHTA, CDR2 FQGNSA. This chain's CDR3 is CASSLARFNEQFF. DNA for the CDR3: TGTGCCAGCAGCTTAGCCAGGTTCAATGAGCAGTTCTTC.

The gene calls are TRBV28 and TRBJ2-5; D may be TRBD2 (6 bases). The CDR3 loop spans 14 amino acids. With 2 bases removed from V and 7 bases from J, the gap between germline ends came to 14 bases. Germline CDR1 reads MDHEN; CDR2 reads SYDVKM. Written as DNA, the CDR3 is TGTGCCAGCAGTTTAGGGGGGACTCCCGGGACCCAGTACTTC. Protein: CASSLGGTPGTQYF.

The sample holds a few counts of this clone. The chain recombines TRBV5-4 with TRBJ1-2, with TRBD1 matching 9 bases. CDR3 length: 13 amino acids. Losses at the gene ends were 4 bases for V and 6 bases for J; bases not matched to a gene: 4. CDR1 and CDR2 (germline): SGHNT, YYREEE (reference sequence). This CDR3 is CASSRDRVDGYTF. DNA for the CDR3: TGTGCCAGCAGCCGGGACAGGGTGGATGGCTACACCTTC.

The J gene is TRBJ2-7, the V gene TRBV28; 13 nucleotides agree with TRBD2. J gave up 3 bases and V 7 bases, and 6 bases lay outside the gene matches. CDR1 and CDR2 from the germline V gene are MDHEN and SYDVKM. CDR3 length equals 15 residues. The CDR3 sequence is CASNTGTSGNYEQYF. CDR3 DNA: TGTGCCAGCAATACCGGGACTAGCGGGAACTACGAGCAGTACTTC.

The chain combines TRBV20-1 with TRBJ1-1; no clear D gene. Germline-derived CDR1 and CDR2 are DFQATT and SNEGSKA (reference sequence). The CDR3 contains 10 residues. V was clipped by 2 bases and J by 6 bases, with 4 bases between them. The CDR3 DNA sequence: TGCAGTGCTAGAACGGCTGAAGCTTTCTTT. Protein: CSARTAEAFF.

V is TRBV9 and J is TRBJ2-5, with a tentative D call TRBD2 (7 bases). Germline CDR1 SGDLS, CDR2 YYNGEE. Between the trimmed V and J ends, which lost 4 bases and 5 bases, there was a span of 18 bases. This CDR3 comprises 15 residues. The DNA of the CDR3 is TGTGCCAGCAGCCCTAACTGGGGGGGCCGGGAGACCCAGTACTTC. Amino acid sequence: CASSPNWGGRETQYF.

V and J are TRBV27 and TRBJ1-2, with 7 positions matching TRBD1. CDR1 and CDR2 from the germline V gene are MNHEY and SMNVEV (reference sequence). V trimming: 5 bases; J trimming: 2 bases; junction bases outside the gene matches: 5. This CDR3 comprises 14 residues. The CDR3 loop reads CASSLDRSNYGYTF. CDR3 coding DNA: TGTGCCAGCAGTCTGGACAGGTCCAACTATGGCTACACCTTC.

This chain connects TRBV11-2 to TRBJ2-7; TRBD2 aligns across 13 bases. The CDR3 is 16 amino acids. Germline V lookup: CDR1 SGHAT, CDR2 FQNNGV. The junction had 5 bases not matched to a gene; V was cut back by 4 bases and J by 2 bases. CDR3 amino acids: CASSSWGTSGTYEQYF. The CDR3 coding sequence is TGTGCCAGCAGCTCTTGGGGGACTAGCGGGACCTACGAGCAGTACTTC. Filled out from reference TRBV11-2 and TRBJ2-7, the complete variable domain reads EAGVAQSPRYKIIEKRQSVAFWCNPISGHATLYWYQQILGQGPKLLIQFQNNGVVDDSQLPKDRFSAERLKGVDSTLKIQPAKLEDSAVYLCASSSWGTSGTYEQYFGPGTRLTVT.

The chain links TRBV6-5 to TRBJ1-2; 8 bases align to TRBD1. Germline CDR1 reads MNHEY; CDR2 reads SVGAGI. The length of the CDR3 is 16 residues. The ends lost 1 base at V and 4 bases at J; junction bases unmatched: 8. For the CDR3, the DNA is TGTGCCAGCAGTTACTGGCCCTCAGGGGGCCTCTATGGCTACACCTTC. Its translation: CASSYWPSGGLYGYTF.

The gene calls are TRBV6-6 and TRBJ1-1; the D gene is possibly TRBD1 (6 bases). The CDR3 runs 15 residues. Germline-derived CDR1 and CDR2 are MNHNY and SVGAGI (reference sequence). The V end lost 8 bases, the J end lost 6 bases, and 22 bases lay between the germline ends. The CDR3 sequence is CASRYGGRGYPEAFF. CDR3 nucleotide sequence: TGTGCCAGCCGCTATGGTGGCAGGGGTTATCCTGAAGCTTTCTTT.

In this sample, this clone turned up a few times. The chain recombines TRBV27 with TRBJ1-2, with 9 positions matching TRBD1. Germline assignment: CDR1 MNHEY and CDR2 SMNVEV (reference sequence). V lost 3 bases to trimming and J lost 2 bases; unmatched junction nucleotides: 4. The CDR3 totals 15 residues. As DNA, the CDR3 is TGTGCCAGCAGTTTCGGGACAGGGTCCAACTATGGCTACACCTTC. Residues: CASSFGTGSNYGYTF.

The chain recombines TRBV7-9 with TRBJ2-3; 7 bases match TRBD1. Germline CDR1 and CDR2: SEHNR and FQNEAQ (reference sequence). V dropped 5 bases and J dropped 4; count of bases not matched to a gene: 3. The CDR3 sequence is 13 residues long. This CDR3 is CASSVGTADTQYF. As DNA, the CDR3 is TGTGCCAGCAGCGTGGGGACAGCAGATACGCAGTATTTT.

This clone was found once. This rearrangement joins TRBV6-5 to TRBJ2-7, with TRBD2 as a possible D gene (6 bases). Trimming pared 7 bases from V and 7 bases from J, leaving 14 bases between. CDR1 MNHEY and CDR2 SVGAGI come from the germline V gene. The CDR3 is 12 residues long. For the CDR3, the DNA is TGTGCCAGCAAGGCGACGGGGAGGGAGCAGTACTTC. Translating it yields CASKATGREQYF.

This rearrangement joins TRBV9 to TRBJ1-1; the D gene is possibly TRBD1 (6 bases). This CDR3 comprises 14 residues. Germline values: CDR1 SGDLS, CDR2 YYNGEE. With 3 bases removed from V and 2 bases from J, the gap between germline ends came to 11 bases. CDR3 amino acids: CASSAGVPNTEAFF. The CDR3 bases are TGTGCCAGCAGCGCAGGGGTGCCCAACACTGAAGCTTTCTTT.

The chain employs TRBV7-8 and TRBJ2-1, with 14 positions matching TRBD2. The CDR3 has 17 amino acids. Germline V gene data show CDR1 as SGHVS and CDR2 as FQNEAQ. With V trimmed by 5 bases and J by 8 bases, 11 bases remained unmatched. CDR3 bases: TGTGCCAGCAGCCCCAGGCTGGGGACTAGCGGGAGTTATGAGCAGTTCTTC. This sequence encodes CASSPRLGTSGSYEQFF. The full variable domain, rest sourced from reference TRBV7-8 and TRBJ2-1, is GAGVSQSPRYKVAKRGQDVALRCDPISGHVSLFWYQQALGQGPEFLTYFQNEAQLDKSGLPSDRFFAERPEGSVSTLKIQRTQQEDSAVYLCASSPRLGTSGSYEQFFGPGTRLTVL.

As regards this clone: At one boundary the junction diverges from the germline segment, which might be a read error. The rearrangement uses TRBV6-1 and TRBJ1-4, with unresolved D. Per germline, CDR1 MNHNS and CDR2 SASEGT. There are 13 residues in the CDR3. The CDR3, as DNA: TGTGCCAGCAGTTATAACGCCGGGGAGGGTCTCACTTTT. It yields the protein CASSYNAGEGLTF.

On this clone: Relative to the germline gene, one junction end is altered; a read error may explain this. J is TRBJ2-2 and V is TRBV7-7; D is perhaps TRBD2 (6 bases). Germline CDR1 SSHAT, CDR2 FNYEAQ (reference sequence). The CDR3 runs to 17 residues. This CDR3 is CASSPKRGTEGAGELFF. CDR3 DNA sequence: TGTGCTAGCAGCCCGAAACGGGGGACCGAAGGCGCCGGGGAGCTGTTTTTT.

Only one count was recorded for this clone. The chain couples TRBV5-6 to TRBJ2-2; D not resolved. Germline V gene sequence: CDR1 SGHDT, CDR2 YYEEEE. Trimming took 2 bases from V and 2 from J, leaving 7 bases between them. The CDR3 loop spans 14 amino acids. The chain's CDR3 is CASSFGRNTGELFF. The CDR3, as DNA: TGTGCCAGCAGCTTCGGTAGAAACACCGGGGAGCTGTTTTTT.

This clone has a handful of counts. The rearrangement uses TRBV5-1 and TRBJ2-2; 9 bases match TRBD1. The CDR3 extends over 15 amino acids. V lost 4 bases and J lost 5; bases outside the gene matches: 6. Germline CDR1 is SGHRS and CDR2 is YFSETQ. CDR3 sequence reads: CASSPGTGSTGELFF. CDR3 coding DNA: TGCGCCAGCAGCCCCGGGACAGGGAGTACCGGGGAGCTGTTTTTT.

The chain joins TRBV7-2 to TRBJ1-1, with 10 bases lining up with TRBD1. Germline values: CDR1 SGHTA, CDR2 FQGNSA. CDR3 size: 16 residues. Trimming cost V 1 base and J 6 bases; bases outside gene matches: 8. The CDR3 bases are TGTGCCAGCAGCTTAGGGGGGACAGGGGTGCCGCCTGAAGCTTTCTTT. It specifies CASSLGGTGVPPEAFF.